This TCR beta chain was retrieved from a study of regulatory T cells in long-lasting Graves disease. Assembly of TCR beta libraries relied on iRepertoire HTBI primers together with Arm-PCR of CDR3 regions. TCRdb passed the multiplex PCR reads through MiXCR, listing each CDR3 protein once. Among roughly 400,000 distinct CDR3 sequences listed, about 17% were seen once. This clonotype appeared many times. The antigen remains undetermined. Study-wide results and limits: Persistent disease samples used TRBV28, TRBJ1-2 and TRBJ2-5 preferentially.

Documented time point: newly diagnosed GD, antithyroid drugs for less than 3 months. There was RNA extracted from PBMCs, and the TCR library was made from it. Around 10 milliliters of peripheral blood were drawn into EDTA tubes. This CDR3 spans 16 amino acids. V dropped 6 bases and J dropped 5; count of bases not matched to a gene: 8. This sample was shared with a second study, whose subject was T cells in Graves' hyperthyroidism and ophthalmopathy. That paper adds: It was uncontrolled infection, other autoimmune disease, pregnancy or lactation that excluded patients.

V and J are TRBV12-3 or TRBV12-4 and TRBJ2-3, with TRBD2 matching over 13 bases. The clonotype was recovered from a woman in her late teens or twenties with Graves disease. The sequencing used peripheral blood mononuclear cells (PBMCs), collected at new diagnosis, from a patient treated with antithyroid drugs. CDR3 sequence reads: CASRWTSGSLLDTQYF. The CDR3 DNA reads TGTGCCAGCAGGTGGACTAGCGGGAGTTTGTTAGATACGCAGTATTTT.